The 2 T cell receptor beta chains presented below share a single source sample, sequenced in a study of shared T cell receptors in the human thymus. Sequencing was performed with immunoSEQ multiplex PCR; in TCRdb, only in-frame clones are kept and a portion is missing. The table shows 500,000 to 750,000 clones, with roughly 88% occurring only once. The sample was also linked to a second study, of human thymus T cells.

The sequenced sample was thymocytes. The origin of the receptors is a boy younger than two with a congenital heart defect.

V gene TRBV5-1 combines with J gene TRBJ2-5; TRBD2 matches at 10 bases. J gave up 5 bases and V 5 bases, and 12 bases lay outside the gene matches. CDR3 size: 16 residues. The germline V gene encodes CDR1 SGHRS and CDR2 YFSETQ. The CDR3 spells CASRSGLAGVWETQYF. The CDR3 DNA reads as TGCGCCAGCAGGTCAGGGCTAGCGGGAGTCTGGGAGACCCAGTACTTC. Filled out from reference TRBV5-1 and TRBJ2-5, the complete variable domain reads KAGVTQTPRYLIKTRGQQVTLSCSPISGHRSVSWYQQTPGQGLQFLFEYFSETQRNKGNFPGRFSGRQFSNSRSEMNVSTLELGDSALYLCASRSGLAGVWETQYFGPGTRLLVL.

The chain combines TRBV19 with TRBJ2-7, with D uncertain. Trimming removed 5 bases at V and 1 base at J, with 15 bases between. The CDR3 runs 15 residues. CDR1 and CDR2 (germline): LNHDA, SQIVND (reference sequence). CDR3: CASSPRAVNSYEQYF. As DNA, the CDR3 is TGTGCCAGTAGTCCCCGCGCGGTGAATTCCTACGAGCAGTACTTC. The variable domain in full, completed from reference TRBV19 and TRBJ2-7, reads DGGITQSPKYLFRKEGQNVTLSCEQNLNHDAMYWYRQDPGQGLRLIYYSQIVNDFQKGDIAEGYSVSREKKESFPLTVTSAQKNPTAFYLCASSPRAVNSYEQYFGPGTRLTVT.